The 6 T cell receptor beta chains listed next were all sequenced from one sample in a study of T cell changes during pregnancy in multiple sclerosis. The assay was immunoSEQ multiplex PCR, and TCRdb's table has in-frame clones only and misses some. This sample yields around 33,000 clones, of which about 88% are seen a single time; roughly 5% belongs to the top ten. Specimen: peripheral blood, collected in the third trimester of pregnancy. Every receptor here comes from a female donor in good health, enrolled as a control in a pregnancy study.

The V and J genes are TRBV18 and TRBJ2-3; D is unresolved. V lost 2 bases, J lost 7 bases, and 16 bases lay in between. CDR3 length equals 15 residues. CDR1 is KGHSH and CDR2 is LQKENI in the germline V gene. CDR3: CASSPLPGSEYTQYF. Written as DNA, the CDR3 is TGTGCCAGCTCACCATTACCTGGAAGCGAGTATACGCAGTATTTT.

The chain links TRBV11-2 to TRBJ2-7; 13 bases are shared with TRBD2. CDR1 SGHAT and CDR2 FQNNGV come from the germline V gene. This CDR3 spans 18 amino acids. V was pared by 1 base and J by 4 bases, with 10 bases of the junction left unmatched. The CDR3 loop is CASSLVTSGRAQRYEQYF. The CDR3 nucleotides are TGTGCCAGCAGCTTAGTTACTAGCGGGAGGGCCCAACGGTACGAGCAGTACTTC.

V gene TRBV19 combines with J gene TRBJ1-1; TRBD1 might be the D (5 bases). V dropped 1 base and J dropped 4 bases, with 7 bases sitting between them. The CDR3 extends over 13 amino acids. CDR1 and CDR2 from the germline V gene are LNHDA and SQIVND (reference sequence). The CDR3 loop reads CASSIAGGTEAFF. The CDR3 DNA is TGTGCCAGTAGTATAGCCGGGGGCACTGAAGCTTTCTTT.

This clone has just one count. For the CDR3, the DNA is TGTGCCTGGACCCACGGCAGGGTGAACACTGAAGCTTTCTTT. This encodes CAWTHGRVNTEAFF. J is TRBJ1-1 and V is TRBV30; D perhaps matches TRBD1 (5 bases). This CDR3 comprises 14 residues. Trimming shortened V by 4 bases and J by 0 bases, and 12 bases separated the two germline ends. From germline, CDR1 is GTSNPN and CDR2 SVGIG (reference sequence).

Many counts were recorded for this clone. V usage is TRBV13 and J usage is TRBJ1-1; D gene uncertain. Trimming took off 6 bases at V and 2 bases at J, with 7 bases between the two ends. CDR1 and CDR2 from the germline V gene are PRHDT and FYEKMQ (reference sequence). The CDR3 runs to 12 residues. The chain's CDR3 is CASRVVNTEAFF. CDR3 bases: TGTGCCAGCAGAGTAGTAAACACTGAAGCTTTCTTT.

J is TRBJ1-4 and V is TRBV30; TRBD1 matches at 7 bases. The CDR3 is made up of 13 amino acids. Losses at the gene ends were 6 bases for V and 8 bases for J; bases not matched to a gene: 9. Germline V CDR1 and CDR2: GTSNPN, SVGIG (reference sequence). The CDR3 DNA follows: TGTGCCTGTTGGGGACAGCCAAGAGAAAAACTGTTTTTT. Encoded protein: CACWGQPREKLFF.